This TCR beta chain was documented in a study of memory CD4+ T cells and cytomegalovirus serostatus (dated by TCRdb to 2018 to 2020). In the study overall: A total of about 33 healthy Belgian adults, of whom 9 were CMV seropositive and about 24 were CMV seronegative, were included in the cohort. To replicate a published TCR-based CMV serostatus classifier, the study sequenced CD4+ memory TCRbeta repertoires from a Belgian cohort whose cytomegalovirus serostatus was known.

What the work shows at the level of the full study, not this receptor alone: Results were interpreted as suggesting that the CMV-associated TCR signature is largely present in the CD4+ memory repertoire. A median bootstrapped AUC of roughly 0.94 with a 95% CI of 0.76-1.00 was achieved on the Belgian cohort by the original-framework classifier. Unlike the original study, which covered naive and memory CD4+ and CD8+ populations, the Belgian study sequenced only CD4+CD45RO+ memory cells. For predicting CMV serostatus, the median bootstrapped AUC was 0.95 using the original framework and approximately 0.9 using a US-trained random forest. Among the roughly 160 previously reported CMV-associated TCRbeta sequences, 60 to 85 showed up in the CD4+ memory repertoires, with each one found in between one and five individuals.

A FACSAria II was used to sort memory CD4+ T cells, defined as single viable CD3+CD4+CD8-CD45RO+ cells. CMV serostatus was assessed using a Roche Elecsys assay, by which serum IgG against CMV pp150, pp28, p38 and p52 was detected. Once the samples were thawed, total CD4+ T cells were enriched through positive selection using CD4 magnetic microbeads. The samples came from a separate study whose specific focus was interrogating the CD4+ T cell memory repertoire. Peripheral blood mononuclear cells were isolated and cryopreserved according to standard operating procedures, and serum was stored at -80 degrees C. Staining used CD3-PerCP (BW264/56), CD4-APC (RPA-T4), CD45RO-PE (UCHT1) and CD8-Pacific Orange (3B5) antibodies, with Sytox blue excluding non-viable cells. Genomic DNA was extracted from sorted cells with the Quick-DNA Microprep Kit. Amplification of TCRbeta DNA was done with the immunoSEQ hsTCRbeta kit, following the protocol from the manufacturer. An Illumina MiSeq instrument was used to sequence the TCRbeta libraries. For the original study's pipeline: After out-of-frame sequences were removed, under 2.5 million distinct TCRbeta sequences remained, averaging about 67,000 per individual. Two values were used to score each individual: the count of 164 previously reported CMV-associated TCRbeta sequences and the total count of productive distinct TCRbeta sequences. A beta-binomial model was reimplemented in Python, and scikit-learn random forests with default parameters were trained on US cohort data. Classifier performance on the Belgian cohort was summarized as median AUC with percentile confidence intervals over 10,000 bootstrap iterations. What TCRdb holds here is the immuneACCESS table cut down to in-frame rearrangements. Part of the clones is not present; checked against another copy, under half of the missing clones reflect an unresolved V gene, and the others are unexplained. From that table come the V and J calls and clone size; the DNA was used to work out D and trimming. This sample holds some 48,000 clones; 78% were observed only once. Approximately 0.78% of the sample is held by the ten biggest clonotypes.

Remarks on this clone: It lacks a known antigen. No much larger clone is present one base from it, and per-base qualities are unavailable.

The CDR3 runs 13 amino acids, cysteine and phenylalanine included. Of the read, only the CDR3 DNA is kept; its 39 bases are in frame from base 1. As encoded in the germline V gene, CDR1 is SGHAT while CDR2 is FQNNGV. V lost 5 bases and J lost 4 bases, and the count of bases not matched to a germline gene is 4. The sequence was collected from an adult in good health and CMV-seronegative. The specimen was memory CD4+ T cells from blood. The sequence joins TRBV11-2 to TRBJ1-2; 7 central bases correspond to TRBD1. The nucleotide sequence is TGTGCCAGCAGCCCCGCAGGGGGCTATGGCTACACCTTC. Its coded protein is CASSPAGGYGYTF.